The rows below give T cell receptor beta chains drawn from one sample of a study of early T cells in non-severe SARS-CoV-2 infection. TCRdb passed the 5' RACE reads through MiXCR, listing each CDR3 protein once. This sample has about 100,000 distinct CDR3 sequences; roughly 13% occur once, and the top ten carry approximately 2%. Input material: whole blood. The receptors stem from an adult who was a healthcare worker with PCR-confirmed SARS-CoV-2 infection or an uninfected control (not recorded which). Each CDR3 is given with its conserved first and last residue. D genes are given only for firm matches. The size of a clone is reported for some rows only, either as once, few or many, or as a class for expanded clones.

v_gene	abundance	d_gene	j_gene	CDR3aa	CDR3nt
TRBV27	many	TRBD1	TRBJ2-2	CASTSADRVNTGELFF	TGTGCCAGCACTTCAGCCGACAGGGTGAACACCGGGGAGCTGTTTTTT
TRBV25-1	.	.	TRBJ2-2	CASSRTAGELFF	TGTGCCAGCAGCCGGACCGCCGGGGAGCTGTTTTTT
TRBV29-1	.	.	TRBJ1-1	CSVGAPNTEAFF	TGCAGCGTTGGAGCCCCGAACACTGAAGCTTTCTTT
TRBV7-2	.	.	TRBJ1-4	CASSSPGLEKLFF	TGTGCCAGCAGCTCCCCCGGCCTGGAAAAACTGTTTTTT
TRBV29-1	.	TRBD1	TRBJ2-2	CSVRTGSGELFF	TGCAGCGTTCGGACAGGTTCCGGGGAGCTGTTTTTT
TRBV29-1	many	.	TRBJ2-3	CSVDPGGTDTQYF	TGCAGCGTTGATCCGGGGGGCACAGATACGCAGTATTTT
TRBV28	.	TRBD1	TRBJ1-1	CASSLGQGKAFF	TGTGCCAGCAGTTTAGGACAGGGTAAAGCTTTCTTT
TRBV28	.	.	TRBJ2-2	CASSLRSRRSNTGELFF	TGTGCCAGCAGTTTAAGATCCCGACGGTCAAACACCGGGGAGCTGTTTTTT
TRBV20-1	.	.	TRBJ1-6	CSASLPYNSYNSPLHF	TGCAGTGCTTCCCTCCCGTATAACTCCTATAATTCACCCCTCCACTTT
TRBV6-2/TRBV6-3	many	TRBD2	TRBJ2-2	CASSSGTSTGELFF	TGTGCCAGCAGTTCCGGGACTAGCACCGGGGAGCTGTTTTTT
TRBV11-2	many	.	TRBJ1-2	CASSSPGPSNYGYTF	TGTGCCAGCAGCTCACCGGGACCGAGTAACTATGGCTACACCTTC
TRBV16	many	.	TRBJ2-7	CASSQTVTGYEQYF	TGTGCCAGCAGCCAAACCGTTACAGGCTACGAGCAGTACTTC
TRBV29-1	.	.	TRBJ2-6	CSVGRSGANVLTF	TGCAGCGTTGGCAGATCTGGGGCCAACGTCCTGACTTTC
TRBV5-1	few	TRBD2	TRBJ2-1	CASSPTSGGADSYNEQFF	TGCGCCAGCAGCCCGACTAGCGGGGGGGCGGACTCCTACAATGAGCAGTTCTTC
TRBV5-8	many	.	TRBJ2-7	CASSPGGGTSYEQYF	TGTGCCAGCAGCCCTGGGGGTGGGACTTCCTACGAGCAGTACTTC
TRBV2	many	.	TRBJ1-1	CASSSLRSEAFF	TGTGCCAGCAGTTCACTTCGATCTGAAGCTTTCTTT
TRBV6-5	once	TRBD1	TRBJ1-2	CASSPNFIGTGVGYTF	TGTGCCAGCAGCCCGAATTTTATCGGGACAGGGGTCGGCTACACCTTC
TRBV29-1	few	.	TRBJ2-1	CSVEELHSYNEQFF	TGCAGCGTTGAAGAGCTCCACTCCTACAATGAGCAGTTCTTC
TRBV28	.	.	TRBJ1-1	CASSFPSTREAFF	TGTGCCAGCAGTTTCCCATCGACACGTGAAGCTTTCTTT
TRBV20-1	.	.	TRBJ2-3	CSGESTDTQYF	TGCAGTGGTGAAAGCACAGATACGCAGTATTTT
TRBV10-1	.	.	TRBJ2-1	CASIGGVLPYRLF	TGCGCCAGCATCGGAGGGGTGCTCCCCTATCGGCTCTTC
TRBV28	few	TRBD1	TRBJ2-3	CASSPLSGTGATDTQYF	TGTGCCAGCAGCCCACTCTCCGGGACAGGGGCTACAGATACGCAGTATTTT
TRBV2	few	TRBD1	TRBJ2-2	CASSELGTEHTGELFF	TGTGCCAGCAGTGAACTCGGGACAGAACACACCGGGGAGCTGTTTTTT
TRBV7-2	few	TRBD1	TRBJ2-1	CASSLGGTGFGEQFF	TGTGCCAGCAGCTTAGGCGGGACAGGGTTTGGTGAGCAGTTCTTC
TRBV4-3	many	.	TRBJ2-7	CASSPAISYEQYF	TGCGCCAGCAGCCCAGCGATCTCCTACGAGCAGTACTTC
TRBV28	many	.	TRBJ2-1	CASSGVQVSSYNEQFF	TGTGCCAGCAGTGGGGTACAAGTCAGCTCCTACAATGAGCAGTTCTTC
TRBV20-1	many	.	TRBJ1-1	CSARGPRVVVNTEAFF	TGCAGTGCTAGAGGGCCCCGGGTGGTTGTGAACACTGAAGCTTTCTTT
TRBV7-8	many	TRBD1	TRBJ1-6	CASSGRLGGSTDNSPLHF	TGTGCCAGCAGCGGTCGATTAGGGGGCTCCACAGATAATTCACCCCTCCACTTT
TRBV27	many	TRBD2	TRBJ2-3	CASSTPGLAGLGADTQYF	TGTGCCAGCAGTACACCGGGACTAGCGGGGCTCGGGGCAGATACGCAGTATTTT
TRBV12-3/TRBV12-4	few	.	TRBJ1-1	CASSPRRGKGSTEAFF	TGTGCCAGCAGTCCCCGGCGCGGAAAAGGTAGCACTGAAGCTTTCTTT
TRBV11-2	few	TRBD2	TRBJ2-1	CASEWTSGGVGQFF	TGTGCCAGCGAATGGACTAGCGGGGGGGTAGGGCAGTTCTTC
TRBV4-1	.	.	TRBJ1-2	CASSQDYGGNGYTF	TGCGCCAGCAGCCAAGATTATGGGGGTAATGGCTACACCTTC
TRBV28	many	TRBD1	TRBJ2-1	CASSLRQGAYNEQFF	TGTGCCAGCAGTCTAAGACAGGGGGCGTACAATGAGCAGTTCTTC
TRBV29-1	few	.	TRBJ1-1	CSADGGGNTEAFF	TGCAGCGCCGACGGGGGAGGGAACACTGAAGCTTTCTTT
TRBV6-5	.	.	TRBJ1-2	CASSYSMYYGYTF	TGTGCCAGCAGTTACTCTATGTACTATGGCTACACCTTC
TRBV12-3/TRBV12-4	few	TRBD1	TRBJ1-4	CASSPWDSQKLFF	TGTGCCAGCAGTCCATGGGACAGCCAAAAACTGTTTTTT
TRBV20-1	few	TRBD1	TRBJ1-1	CSATKPGQGANTEAFF	TGCAGTGCTACAAAGCCGGGACAGGGGGCTAACACTGAAGCTTTCTTT
TRBV3-1	few	.	TRBJ2-5	CASSYSGQETQYF	TGTGCCAGCAGCTATAGCGGCCAAGAGACCCAGTACTTC
TRBV6-1	many	.	TRBJ1-1	CASSDSLANTEAFF	TGTGCCAGCAGTGACAGCCTTGCGAACACTGAAGCTTTCTTT
TRBV20-1	few	.	TRBJ1-2	CSASKGSVEGYTF	TGCAGTGCTAGTAAGGGTTCGGTGGAAGGCTACACCTTC
TRBV6-6	.	.	TRBJ1-3	CASSIGDTIYF	TGTGCCAGCAGTATAGGGGACACCATATATTTT
TRBV7-2	.	TRBD1	TRBJ1-1	CASSLSGQGSTEAFF	TGTGCCAGCAGCTTATCGGGACAGGGGTCGACTGAAGCTTTCTTT
TRBV20-1	many	TRBD1	TRBJ1-5	CSARDLGQTQHF	TGCAGTGCTAGAGATTTGGGACAGACCCAGCATTTT
TRBV6-6	many	.	TRBJ2-2	CASSSGLNTGELFF	TGTGCCAGCAGTTCGGGACTCAACACCGGGGAGCTGTTTTTT
TRBV20-1	.	.	TRBJ2-3	CSAREEGLLGDTQYF	TGCAGTGCTAGGGAGGAGGGATTGTTGGGAGATACGCAGTATTTT
TRBV4-2	.	.	TRBJ1-1	CASSPGLGNTEAFF	TGTGCCAGCAGCCCAGGGTTAGGAAACACTGAAGCTTTCTTT